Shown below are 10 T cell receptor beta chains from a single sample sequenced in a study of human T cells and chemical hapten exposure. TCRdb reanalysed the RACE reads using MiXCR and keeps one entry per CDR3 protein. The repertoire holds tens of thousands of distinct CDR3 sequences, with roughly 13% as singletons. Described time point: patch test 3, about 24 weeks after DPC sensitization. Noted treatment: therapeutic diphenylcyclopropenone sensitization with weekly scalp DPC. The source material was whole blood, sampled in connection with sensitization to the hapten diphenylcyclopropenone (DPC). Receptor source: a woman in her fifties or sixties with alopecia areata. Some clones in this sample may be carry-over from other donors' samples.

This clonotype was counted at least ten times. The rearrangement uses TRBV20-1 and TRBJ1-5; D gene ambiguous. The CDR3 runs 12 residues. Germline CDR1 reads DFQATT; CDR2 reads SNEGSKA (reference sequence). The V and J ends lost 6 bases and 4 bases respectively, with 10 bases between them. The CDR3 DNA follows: TGCAGTGCCCCAGGAGTTAATCAGCCCCAGCATTTT. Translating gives CSAPGVNQPQHF.

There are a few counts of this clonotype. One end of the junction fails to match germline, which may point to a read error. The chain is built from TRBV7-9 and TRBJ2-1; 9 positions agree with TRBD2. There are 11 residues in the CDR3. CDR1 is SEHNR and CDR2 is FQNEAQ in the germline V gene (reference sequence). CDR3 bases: TGTGCCAGCAGCTCGGGAGGGACTAGCTGCTTC. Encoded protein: CASSSGGTSCF.

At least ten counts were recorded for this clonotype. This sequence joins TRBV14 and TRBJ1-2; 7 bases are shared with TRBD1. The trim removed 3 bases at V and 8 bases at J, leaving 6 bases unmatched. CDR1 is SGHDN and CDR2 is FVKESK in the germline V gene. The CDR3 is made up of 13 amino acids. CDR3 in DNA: TGTGCCAGCAGCCAGGGTCGACAGGGCGGCTACACCTTC. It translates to CASSQGRQGGYTF.

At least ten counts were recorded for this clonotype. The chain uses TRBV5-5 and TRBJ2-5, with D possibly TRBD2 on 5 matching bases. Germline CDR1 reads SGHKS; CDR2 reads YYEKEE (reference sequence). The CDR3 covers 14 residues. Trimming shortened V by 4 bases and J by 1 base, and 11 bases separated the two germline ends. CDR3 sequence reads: CASSIRTGQETQYF. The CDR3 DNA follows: TGTGCCAGCAGCATTCGGACTGGCCAAGAGACCCAGTACTTC.

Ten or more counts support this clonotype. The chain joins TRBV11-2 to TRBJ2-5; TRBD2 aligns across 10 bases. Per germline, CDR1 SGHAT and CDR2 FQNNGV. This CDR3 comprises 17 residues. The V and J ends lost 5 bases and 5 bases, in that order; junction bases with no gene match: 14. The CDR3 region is CASSADFTIAGGETQYF. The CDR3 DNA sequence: TGTGCCAGCAGCGCGGACTTCACAATAGCGGGAGGCGAGACCCAGTACTTC.

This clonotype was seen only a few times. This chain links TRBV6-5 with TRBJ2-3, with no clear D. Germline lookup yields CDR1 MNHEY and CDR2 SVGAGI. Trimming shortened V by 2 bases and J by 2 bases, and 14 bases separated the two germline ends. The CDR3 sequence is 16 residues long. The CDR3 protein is CASSYKLFDATDTQYF. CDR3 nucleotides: TGTGCCAGCAGTTACAAACTATTCGATGCCACAGATACGCAGTATTTT.

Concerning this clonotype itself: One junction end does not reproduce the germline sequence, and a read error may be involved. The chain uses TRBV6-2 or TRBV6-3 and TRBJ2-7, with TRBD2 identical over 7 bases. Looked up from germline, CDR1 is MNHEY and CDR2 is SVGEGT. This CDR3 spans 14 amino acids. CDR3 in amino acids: CASSSGKGSSEQYF. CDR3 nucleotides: TGTGCCAGCTCGAGCGGGAAAGGCTCCTCCGAGCAGTACTTC.

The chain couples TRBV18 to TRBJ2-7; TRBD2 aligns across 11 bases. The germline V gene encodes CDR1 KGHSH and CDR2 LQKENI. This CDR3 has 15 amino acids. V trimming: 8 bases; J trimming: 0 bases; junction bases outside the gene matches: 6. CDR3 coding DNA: TGTGCCAGCCAAGCTACTAGCGGGAGCTCCTACGAGCAGTACTTC. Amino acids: CASQATSGSSYEQYF.

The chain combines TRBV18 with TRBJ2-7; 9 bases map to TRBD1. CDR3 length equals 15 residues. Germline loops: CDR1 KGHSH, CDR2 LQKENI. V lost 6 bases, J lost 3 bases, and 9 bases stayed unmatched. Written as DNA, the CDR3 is TGTGCCAGCTCGCAGGGACAGGGTAAGGTCTACGAGCAGTACTTC. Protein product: CASSQGQGKVYEQYF.

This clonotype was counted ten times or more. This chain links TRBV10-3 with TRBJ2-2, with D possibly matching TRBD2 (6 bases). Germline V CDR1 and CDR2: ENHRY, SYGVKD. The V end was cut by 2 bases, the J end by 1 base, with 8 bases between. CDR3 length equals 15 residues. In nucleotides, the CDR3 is TGTGCCATCAGTGAGGTGGAGGGGAACACCGGGGAGCTGTTTTTT. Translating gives CAISEVEGNTGELFF.